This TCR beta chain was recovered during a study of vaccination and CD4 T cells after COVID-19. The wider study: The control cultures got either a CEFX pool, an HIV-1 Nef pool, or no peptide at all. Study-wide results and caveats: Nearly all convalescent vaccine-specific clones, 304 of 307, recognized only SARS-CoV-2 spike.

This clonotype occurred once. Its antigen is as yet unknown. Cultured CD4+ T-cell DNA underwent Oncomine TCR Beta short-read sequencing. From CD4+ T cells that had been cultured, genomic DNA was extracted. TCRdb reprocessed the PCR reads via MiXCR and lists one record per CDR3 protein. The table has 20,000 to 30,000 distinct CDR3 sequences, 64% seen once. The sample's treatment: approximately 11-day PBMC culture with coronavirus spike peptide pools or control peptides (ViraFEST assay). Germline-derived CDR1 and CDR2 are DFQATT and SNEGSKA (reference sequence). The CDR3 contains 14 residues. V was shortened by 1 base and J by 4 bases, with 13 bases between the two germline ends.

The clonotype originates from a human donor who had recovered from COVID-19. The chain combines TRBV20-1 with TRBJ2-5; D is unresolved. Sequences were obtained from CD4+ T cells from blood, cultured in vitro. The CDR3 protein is CSARASDQRETQYF. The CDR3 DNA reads TGCAGTGCTAGAGCCTCGGATCAGAGAGAGACCCAGTACTTC.